What follows are 11 T cell receptor beta chains derived from one specimen sequenced in a study of T cells in localized non-small cell lung cancer. The method was immunoSEQ multiplex PCR; TCRdb's version includes in-frame clones alone and lacks a portion of them. This table holds about 54,000 clones, about four fifths found once. This specimen was peripheral blood, taken before any cancer treatment. These TCRs come from a female donor older than 55 with stage II squamous cell lung carcinoma.

The chain carries TRBV6-1 and TRBJ1-2, with D possibly matching TRBD1 (5 bases). This CDR3 has 13 residues. V lost 7 bases and J 6 bases, leaving 15 bases between the germline ends. Per germline, CDR1 MNHNS and CDR2 SASEGT. CDR3 sequence: CASKVSGGDGYTF. Written as DNA, the CDR3 is TGTGCCAGCAAAGTAAGCGGGGGAGATGGCTACACCTTC.

The chain joins TRBV5-1 to TRBJ2-5; TRBD2 might be the D (6 bases). V lost 3 bases, J lost 9 bases, and 18 bases lay in between. CDR1 is SGHRS and CDR2 is YFSETQ in the germline V gene. This CDR3 has 14 residues. The DNA of the CDR3 is TGCGCCAGCAGCTCTCCGGGGACCTGGGAGGCCCAGTACTTC. Amino acid sequence: CASSSPGTWEAQYF.

The J gene is TRBJ2-7, the V gene TRBV9; no definite D call. The CDR3 sequence is 11 residues long. V was clipped by 0 bases and J by 8 bases, with 6 bases between them. From germline, CDR1 is SGDLS and CDR2 YYNGEE. The CDR3, as DNA: TGTGCCAGCAGCGTAGCTAACCAGCAGTACTTC. The encoded protein is CASSVANQQYF. The full variable domain, rest sourced from reference TRBV9 and TRBJ2-7, is DSGVTQTPKHLITATGQRVTLRCSPRSGDLSVYWYQQSLDQGLQFLIQYYNGEERAKGNILERFSAQQFPDLHSELNLSSLELGDSALYFCASSVANQQYFGPGTRLTVT.

The gene calls are TRBV12-5 and TRBJ2-2; no reliable D call. V was pared by 2 bases and J by 5 bases, with 9 bases between. The CDR3 runs to 14 residues. Germline V lookup: CDR1 LGHNT, CDR2 FRNRAP. CDR3 nucleotide sequence: TGTGCTAGTGGTTTGAGCGTGGGGACCGGGGAGCTGTTTTTT. This translates into CASGLSVGTGELFF.

The CDR3 coding sequence is TGTGCCAGCAATATTCGGACAGGGGGTGGCGAAAAACTGTTTTTT. It specifies CASNIRTGGGEKLFF. V usage is TRBV2 and J usage is TRBJ1-4; 10 nucleotides agree with TRBD1. J gave up 8 bases and V 7 bases, and 10 bases lay outside the gene matches. This CDR3 contains 15 residues. Looked up from germline, CDR1 is SNHLY and CDR2 is FYNNEI.

V usage is TRBV19 and J usage is TRBJ1-3; D is unresolved. CDR1 is LNHDA, CDR2 SQIVND, per germline (reference sequence). There are 14 residues in the CDR3. V was clipped by 6 bases and J by 0 bases, with 9 bases between them. The CDR3 spells CASRLSYSGNTIYF. The CDR3 DNA sequence: TGTGCCAGTAGGCTATCATACTCTGGAAACACCATATATTTT.

The CDR3 nucleotides read TGTGCCAGCTCATCACTGGACAGGGACACCGGGGAGCTGTTTTTT. Residues: CASSSLDRDTGELFF. V is TRBV18 and J is TRBJ2-2, with 8 bases fitting TRBD1. The CDR3 runs to 15 residues. Germline loops: CDR1 KGHSH, CDR2 LQKENI. V was clipped by 5 bases and J by 3 bases; unmatched bases: 5.

J is TRBJ2-7 and V is TRBV7-2; D is undetermined. Germline V gene data show CDR1 as SGHTA and CDR2 as FQGNSA. V was shortened by 2 bases and J by 3 bases, with 8 bases between the two germline ends. There are 13 residues in the CDR3. The CDR3 region is CASSLKGYYEQYF. CDR3 coding DNA: TGTGCCAGCAGCTTAAAAGGTTACTACGAGCAGTACTTC.

V usage is TRBV18 and J usage is TRBJ1-1; D remains ambiguous. The germline V gene has CDR1 KGHSH and CDR2 LQKENI. The CDR3 runs 16 residues. V lost 1 base to trimming and J lost 1 base, with 13 bases between them. The CDR3 spells CASSPLGAPKNTEAFF. CDR3 in DNA: TGTGCCAGCTCACCACTCGGCGCACCCAAGAACACTGAAGCTTTCTTT.

The rearrangement joins TRBV5-4 to TRBJ2-4; the D gene could be TRBD1 or TRBD2 (5 bases each). The V gene's germline CDR1 is SGHNT and CDR2 YYREEE (reference sequence). The CDR3 length is 15 residues. Trimming took off 4 bases at V and 7 bases at J, with 18 bases between the two ends. The chain's CDR3 is CASSTYGRDVNIQYF. The CDR3 region has the DNA TGTGCCAGCAGCACCTACGGACGGGACGTTAACATTCAGTACTTC.

This clone was found a few times. The V and J genes are TRBV15 and TRBJ1-1, with no clear D. The CDR3 covers 12 residues. V lost 4 bases, J lost 10 bases, and 13 bases lay in between. CDR1 LNHNV and CDR2 YYDKDF come from the germline V gene (reference sequence). The CDR3 loop reads CATSTGSLTAFF. CDR3 coding DNA: TGTGCCACCAGCACAGGCTCCTTGACAGCTTTCTTT.